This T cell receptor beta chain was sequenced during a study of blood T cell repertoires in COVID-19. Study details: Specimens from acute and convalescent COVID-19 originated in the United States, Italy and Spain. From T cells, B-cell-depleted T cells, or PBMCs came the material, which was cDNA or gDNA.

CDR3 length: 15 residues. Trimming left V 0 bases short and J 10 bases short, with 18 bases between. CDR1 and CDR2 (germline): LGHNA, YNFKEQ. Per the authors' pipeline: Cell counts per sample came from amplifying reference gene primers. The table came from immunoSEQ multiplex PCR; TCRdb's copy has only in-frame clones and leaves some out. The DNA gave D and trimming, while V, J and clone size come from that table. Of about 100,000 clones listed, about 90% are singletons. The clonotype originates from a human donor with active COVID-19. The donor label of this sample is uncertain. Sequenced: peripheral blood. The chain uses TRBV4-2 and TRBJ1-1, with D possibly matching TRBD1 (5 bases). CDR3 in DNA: TGTGCCAGCAGCCAAGATCGCGGGCAGGTGGGGGGAGCTTTCTTT. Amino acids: CASSQDRGQVGGAFF.